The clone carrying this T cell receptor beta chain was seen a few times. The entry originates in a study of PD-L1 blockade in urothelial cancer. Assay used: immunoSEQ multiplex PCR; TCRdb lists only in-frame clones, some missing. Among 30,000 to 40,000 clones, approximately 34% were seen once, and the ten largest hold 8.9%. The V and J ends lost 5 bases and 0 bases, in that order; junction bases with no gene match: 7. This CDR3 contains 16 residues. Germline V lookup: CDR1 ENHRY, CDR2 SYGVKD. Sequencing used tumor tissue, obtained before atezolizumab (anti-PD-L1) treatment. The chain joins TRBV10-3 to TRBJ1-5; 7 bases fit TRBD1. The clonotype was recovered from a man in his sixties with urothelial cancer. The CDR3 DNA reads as TGTGCCATCAGTACGAGGACAGGTTTTAGCAATCAGCCCCAGCATTTT. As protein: CAISTRTGFSNQPQHF.